This T cell receptor beta chain was recorded in a study of OX40 agonist ivuxolimab in advanced cancers. Study observations and caveats: Fewer expanded clones were found on average in CD4+ than in CD8+ T cells. At 0.1 to 3.0 mg/kg and by week 6, CD4+ and CD8+ T cells in the blood had expanded clonally. Also showing low normalized T-cell clonal expansion were some of the nonresponders.

Only in-frame clones appear in the TCRdb table, and some are missing; sequencing was by immunoSEQ multiplex PCR. The sample records more than 80,000 clones, about 89% being singletons. This CDR3 is built from 14 residues. Trimming removed 6 bases from V and 8 bases from J; junction bases left unmatched: 4. Germline values: CDR1 MNHEY, CDR2 SVGAGI. A word on this clone: Antigen unknown.

This chain uses TRBV6-5 with TRBJ2-1, with 13 bases identical to TRBD2. This specimen consisted of CD4+ or CD8+ T cells sorted from blood, obtained in a trial of the OX40 agonist ivuxolimab. This TCR was recovered from an adult with an advanced solid tumor such as melanoma, head and neck, liver or kidney cancer. In nucleotides, the CDR3 is TGTGCCAGCAGCTGGACTAGCGGGGGCTATGAGCAGTTCTTC. Translated, it gives CASSWTSGGYEQFF.